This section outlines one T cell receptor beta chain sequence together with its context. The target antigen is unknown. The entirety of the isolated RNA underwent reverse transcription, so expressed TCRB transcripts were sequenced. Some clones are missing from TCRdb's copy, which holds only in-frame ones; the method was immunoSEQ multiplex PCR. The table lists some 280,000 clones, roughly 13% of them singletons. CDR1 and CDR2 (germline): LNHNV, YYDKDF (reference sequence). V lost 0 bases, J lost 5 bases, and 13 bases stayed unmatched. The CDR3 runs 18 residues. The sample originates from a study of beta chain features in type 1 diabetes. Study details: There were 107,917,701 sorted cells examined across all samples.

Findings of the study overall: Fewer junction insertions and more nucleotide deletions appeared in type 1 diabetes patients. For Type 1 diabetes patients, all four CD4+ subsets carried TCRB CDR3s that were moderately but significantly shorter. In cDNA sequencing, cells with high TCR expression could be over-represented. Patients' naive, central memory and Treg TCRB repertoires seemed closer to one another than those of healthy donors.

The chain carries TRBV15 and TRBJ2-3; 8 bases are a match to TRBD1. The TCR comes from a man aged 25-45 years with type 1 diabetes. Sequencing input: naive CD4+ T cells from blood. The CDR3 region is CATSRDKRQGAGLDTQYF. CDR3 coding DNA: TGTGCCACCAGCAGAGATAAGCGGCAGGGGGCCGGTTTAGATACGCAGTATTTT.